This T cell receptor (beta chain) was found in a study of cytomegalovirus exposure and HLA in healthy donors (dated by TCRdb to about 2017). For the wider study: According to an earlier analysis of a few hundred of the donors, about 179 million T cells yielded over 100 million unique TCR beta sequences and more than 250 Gb of sequence data. Approximately 300 gigabases of sequencing data and 75 million to 85 million unique TCR sequences made up an early release that covered approximately 700 HLA-typed donors. Of the 398 genotyped donors, 65% to 90% fell in the genetic ancestry cluster associated with self-reported Caucasian donors. The study was designed to test whether signatures of past pathogen exposure could be identified by cataloging public T cell receptors. The study profiled the T cell repertoires of fewer than 850 subjects by immunosequencing and related them to cytomegalovirus serostatus. A separate validation cohort of 100 to 150 different subjects was used in addition to the approximately 670-subject first cohort. To predict cytomegalovirus infection status, the study combined high-throughput TCR immunosequencing, statistical association of individual TCRs with disease status, and machine learning. A later analysis re-analyzed previously published TCR beta repertoires from 550 to 700 donors and added high-resolution HLA genotyping to study TCR occurrence patterns. Rather than drawing on any new phenotypic data, the later analysis identified candidate immune exposures from TCR beta sequences and the way those sequences occurred across donors. To decide whether each TCR beta V gene segment behaved as functional or pseudogenic, an earlier analysis of some 600 of the donors relied on high-throughput TCR beta sequencing. Donor age, sex, ethnicity and CMV serostatus were compiled together with the repertoire data. Genome-wide SNP genotypes for about 55% of the roughly 670 donors were used in a later genetic analysis, which treated that subset as a discovery cohort. All discovery cohort repertoires had been generated using a single sequencing platform. HLA typing included class I and class II loci at four-digit resolution. The number of typed donors differed by locus: roughly 629-630 for A, B, C, DRB1 and DQB1; 522 for DQA1; fewer than 610 for DPA1; and some 430 for DPB1. Because of strong linkage in the cohort, four to six DR-DQ haplotypes were treated as single units for association and clustering. Among roughly 400 genotyped donors of the cohort, an average of approximately 200,000 unique TCR beta nucleotide sequences was sequenced per donor, of which 15% to 20% were non-productive.

Looking up the germline V gene yields CDR1 SNHLY and CDR2 FYNNEI. The CDR3 measures 13 amino acids from cysteine to phenylalanine. Of the read, only the CDR3 DNA is kept; its 39 bases are in frame from base 1. Trimming removed 7 bases from V and 4 bases from J, leaving 11 bases between the germline ends. A word on this clone: Its antigen is still unknown. Base qualities are not recorded, but no much larger clone differs from it by a single base.

Points the paper makes about the study in general: For the cohort, immune exposure information was limited to CMV serostatus. In both the original and validation cohorts, the classifier was reported to diagnose cytomegalovirus status with high specificity and sensitivity. In a later analysis, HLA-associated TCR beta chains were found to be more clonally expanded and to have lower generation probabilities than equally common non-associated chains. Compared with the roughly 670-donor mean, donors in an Asian-associated ancestry cluster had fewer N-insertions in productive TCRs, according to a later genetic analysis. A later analysis reported that several top co-occurrence clusters appeared linked to parvovirus B19, influenza, CMV and Epstein-Barr virus. When HLA alleles, especially DR and DQ, strongly co-occurred, attributing TCR associations to individual alleles was difficult. In this cohort, only TCR beta chains were sequenced, and detectable features were limited by the absence of alpha or paired-chain data. Specific HLA alleles were associated with over 15,000 TCR beta sequences at a false discovery rate of 0.05 in a later analysis. Broadly in line with IMGT annotations, most TCR beta V segments showed up in productive rearrangements about 87% or about 30% of the time in an earlier analysis of several hundred of the donors. Correlated functional status among segregating V segments might be attributable to linkage disequilibrium, but an unknown experimental factor could not be ruled out. Because counts were too low, under 20 rarely observed V segments, including chromosome 9 orphons, were left out of the earlier analysis of about 500 of the donors. The study gave a list of over 150 TCR beta chains associated with cytomegalovirus. According to a later analysis, most CMV-associated TCR beta chains appeared to be HLA-restricted, and the HLA associations seemed to be driven largely by CMV exposure. A further reported finding was that TCR beta sequences accurately predicted the HLA-A and HLA-B alleles for most subjects in the first cohort. Sequencing depth was assumed to be roughly uniform across donors in the presence/absence analyses, though that assumption may not hold. In a later analysis, the rate of TCR association differed among HLA loci, with DRB1 alleles having the most associated TCRs and HLA-C alleles having the fewest. It was suggested by the authors that the approach could potentially be generalized to other disease states and immunological phenotypes. Some IMGT-functional V segments, including TRBV6-2 and TRBV6-3, could not be distinguished by the 87-base-pair reads and were therefore excluded. A group of highly shared sequence variants was considered likely to be a technical artifact of the sequencing pipeline. While some public TCRs were present in many individuals, most TCR sequences turned up only very rarely across donors. Because HLA typing was unavailable for some donors at each locus, only the typed subset was used in association tests. In vitro tests confirmed that a few of the cytomegalovirus-associated TCR beta chains recognize cytomegalovirus antigens. A later genetic analysis associated a missense DCLRE1C variant with V-gene and J-gene trimming of TCR beta chains, and an independent cohort replicated the association.

Preparation of the library involved the immunoSEQ multiplex PCR assay. For the multiplex PCR, a mixture combining 60 forward primers for TCR Vbeta segments and 13 reverse primers for TCR Jbeta segments was used. The CDR3 region of rearranged TCR beta genes was amplified from genomic DNA with a multiplex PCR assay. Amplified TCR beta libraries were sequenced as 87-base-pair reads on the Illumina HiSeq System. From the authors' description of their analysis: A later analysis counted tens of millions of unique TCR beta chains across the 666 repertoires, and around 12 million of these chains were shared by at least two donors. Raw reads were error-corrected and collapsed into unique sequences with a nearest-neighbor algorithm that merged closely related sequences to remove PCR and sequencing errors. V, D and J gene segments were assigned by aligning CDR3 sequences to IMGT reference sequences. For a sequence to be retained, at least a six-nucleotide match to both a V gene segment and a J gene segment was required. A rearrangement was called productive if the CDR3 had no stop codons and remained in frame with V and J, and every other rearrangement was called non-productive. Following IMGT convention, CDR3 was defined as the stretch from the second conserved V-encoded cysteine up to the conserved J-encoded phenylalanine. The earlier analysis of 450 to 750 of the donors excluded any sequence lacking an unambiguous match to a single V gene segment. An earlier analysis of just under 600 of the donors called V segments functional above 56.7% productive rearrangements and segregating when the between-donor standard deviation exceeded 5%. A statistical classification framework was built to diagnose cytomegalovirus status from the catalog of TCR beta chain sequences. A later analysis assigned V and J genes by comparing TCR nucleotide sequences with IMGT/GENE-DB human TR gene sequences. In a later analysis, CDR3 sequences and most-parsimonious VDJ recombination scenarios were assigned using the TCRdist pipeline. In a later analysis, each TCR beta chain was defined by its CDR3 amino acid sequence together with its V-gene family, and reads without a unique V-gene family were excluded. In a later analysis, some 600 highly shared, low-generation-probability nucleotide sequences were removed to address suspected cross-contamination and a sequencing artifact. For each public chain, a later analysis derived a clonal expansion index from normalized ranks of inferred template counts within each repertoire. Generation probabilities in a later analysis came from a VDJ recombination model fitted to out-of-frame rearrangements, and those results were checked against IGoR. In a later analysis, hypergeometric tests were used to score TCR-TCR, TCR-HLA and TCR-CMV co-occurrence, with a repertoire-size bias correction applied to TCR pairs. A later analysis estimated false discovery rates by permuting HLA or CMV assignments 20 times. In a later analysis, co-occurring TCRs were grouped using DBSCAN, and TCRdist sequence similarity was added for clustering within HLA-allele-positive subsets. For co-occurrence clustering, repertoires with fewer than 30,000 or more than 120,000 public chains were excluded, along with four or five repertoires with anomalous nucleotide sharing. As stored in TCRdb, this immuneACCESS dataset retains in-frame rearrangements with V and J assigned. A fraction of the clones does not appear; measured against another copy, unresolved V genes explain less than half of the discrepancy, and the remainder lacks a known reason. V and J calls and clone size are given by that table; D and trimming were obtained from the DNA. Within this sample are 250,000 to 350,000 clones, with roughly 89% of them counted one time only. About 4% of the sample lies in the top ten.

The cohort consisted of more than 650 healthy bone marrow donors. All cohort members were sampled while nominally healthy, although unrecorded immune exposures were likely present. The donor tested CMV seropositive and was one of the 289 seropositive cohort members. Every donor gave a peripheral blood sample, and the peripheral blood mononuclear cells from that sample were used for TCR beta sequencing. The Qiagen DNeasy Blood Extraction Kit was used to extract genomic DNA from the blood cell samples. The chain couples TRBV2 to TRBJ2-1, with no D gene named confidently. The TCR comes from a man between 35 and 55 years old in good health and CMV-seropositive. Material: PBMCs. The CDR3 region reads CASKSTDYNEQFF. The sequenced DNA: TGTGCCAGCAAAAGTACAGATTACAATGAGCAGTTCTTC.